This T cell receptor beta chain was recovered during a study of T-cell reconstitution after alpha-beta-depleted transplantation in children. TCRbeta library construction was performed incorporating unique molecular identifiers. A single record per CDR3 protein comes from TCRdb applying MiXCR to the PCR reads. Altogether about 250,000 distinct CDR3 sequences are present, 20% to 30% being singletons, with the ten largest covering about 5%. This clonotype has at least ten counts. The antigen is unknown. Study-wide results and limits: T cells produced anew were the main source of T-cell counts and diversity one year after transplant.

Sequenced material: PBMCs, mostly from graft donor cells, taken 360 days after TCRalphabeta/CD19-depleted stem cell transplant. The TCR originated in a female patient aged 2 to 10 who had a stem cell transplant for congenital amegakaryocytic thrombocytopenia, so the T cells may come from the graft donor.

The CDR3 region has the DNA TGCAGCGAGACCGGGACAGACCAAGAGACCCAGTACTTC. It encodes CSETGTDQETQYF. This chain joins TRBV29-1 and TRBJ2-5, with 7 bases matching TRBD1. Trimming at V came to 7 bases and at J to 0 bases, leaving 5 bases not matched to a gene. There are 13 residues in the CDR3. Germline V lookup: CDR1 SQVTM, CDR2 ANQGSEA.